This T cell receptor (beta chain) is drawn from a study of CD8 T cells in ankylosing spondylitis (dated by TCRdb to 2016 to 2017). Background on the whole study: T cell receptor beta repertoires were profiled in healthy donors and ankylosing spondylitis patients so that disease-linked TCR variants could be found. The whole study cohort included about a hundred healthy donors and 25 ankylosing spondylitis patients. Peripheral blood was sampled, and synovial fluid was additionally collected from ankylosing spondylitis patients.

Sequencing used an Illumina HiSeq 2500. Quantitative 5'-RACE with molecular barcodes was used to prepare TCR beta libraries. The source study handled its data this way. A new computational method based on a probabilistic model of VDJ rearrangement was used to identify disease-linked TCR variants. TCRdb's own reprocessing of the public reads used fastp at Q25 and MiXCR and kept productive beta chains. Every entry covers one CDR3 protein and lists the most common genes and DNA from its rows. TCRdb, not the original authors, processed these V and J calls. This sample is represented by roughly 130,000 distinct CDR3 sequences; 6.5% to 8.5% of them were singletons. The ten largest clones capture approximately 7% of the sample. Synovial fluid samples and blood samples obtained from the same ankylosing spondylitis patients were matched. Details on this clonotype: Its antigen is unknown. Base qualities are not recorded, but no much larger clone differs from it by a single base.

Study-wide findings and limitations: Some motif variants were previously reported in synovial fluid and blood of reactive arthritis patients, suggesting common disease-initiation mechanisms. The disease-linked clones had a CD8+ phenotype and were found at relatively low frequencies in peripheral blood. Significant enrichment of the disease-linked clones was reported in matched synovial fluid samples from ankylosing spondylitis patients. A TCR beta motif of roughly 8 highly homologous amino acid variants appeared characteristic of blood from ankylosing spondylitis patients.

There are 15 amino acids in the CDR3, from cysteine to phenylalanine inclusive. Just the 45-base CDR3 DNA is kept, in frame starting at base 1. Clipping removes 4 bases from V and 3 bases from J, with 6 as the unmatched junction base count. According to the germline V gene, CDR1 reads SQVTM and CDR2 reads ANQGSEA. Input material: synovial fluid, either unsorted or a sorted T cell fraction (not recorded which). This TCR derives from a male donor with ankylosing spondylitis. The chain was built from TRBV29-1 and TRBJ2-3; TRBD2 matches 11 bases in the middle. This receptor carries the CDR3 CSVGPTSGRTDTQYF. The DNA is TGCAGCGTTGGCCCCACTAGCGGGAGAACAGATACGCAGTATTTT.